The 2 T cell receptor beta chains reported below all come from one sample, sequenced in a study of shared clonotypes between healthy human individuals. The assay was immunoSEQ multiplex PCR, and TCRdb's table has in-frame clones only and misses some. The sample has around 2.5 million clones; 80% to 95% are singletons. The material sequenced was naive CD4+ T cells from PBMCs. Subset denoted: CD45RA+ positively selected. These receptors were obtained from a young man in good health. Some clones in this sample may be carry-over from other donors' samples.

V usage is TRBV25-1 and J usage is TRBJ1-3; D unresolved. The CDR3 is 14 residues long. The V and J ends lost 7 bases and 2 bases respectively, with 12 bases between them. Germline V gene data show CDR1 as MGHDK and CDR2 as SYGVNS. CDR3 loop: CASKGSGTGNTIYF. The CDR3, as DNA: TGTGCCAGCAAGGGTAGTGGAACTGGAAACACCATATATTTT.

In DNA, the CDR3 is TGTGCCAGCTCGGCAGGCTACGAGCAGTACTTC. Translation: CASSAGYEQYF. V is TRBV28 and J is TRBJ2-7, with D uncertain. The CDR3 runs 11 residues. V was shortened by 8 bases and J by 3 bases, with 8 bases between the two germline ends. Germline assignment: CDR1 MDHEN and CDR2 SYDVKM.